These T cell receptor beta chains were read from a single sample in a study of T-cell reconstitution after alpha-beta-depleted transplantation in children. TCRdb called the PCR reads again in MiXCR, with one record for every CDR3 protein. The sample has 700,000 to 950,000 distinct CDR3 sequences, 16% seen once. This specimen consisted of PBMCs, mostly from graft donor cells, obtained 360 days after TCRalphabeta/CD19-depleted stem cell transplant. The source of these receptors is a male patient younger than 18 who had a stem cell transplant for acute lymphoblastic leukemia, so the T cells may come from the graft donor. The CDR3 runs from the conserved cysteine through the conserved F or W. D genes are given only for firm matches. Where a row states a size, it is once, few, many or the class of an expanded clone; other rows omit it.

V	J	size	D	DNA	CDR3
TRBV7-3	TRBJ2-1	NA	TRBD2	TGTGCCAGCAGCTCCGGGACTAGCGGTTTCGATGAGCAGTTCTTC	CASSSGTSGFDEQFF
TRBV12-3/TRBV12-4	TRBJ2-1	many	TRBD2	TGTGCCAGCAGACCCGGGACTAGCGGGGGAGAGCAGTTCTTC	CASRPGTSGGEQFF
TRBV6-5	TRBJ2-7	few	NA	TGTGCCAGCAGTTACTCTACCGTTTTTTTCTCCTACGAGCAGTACTTC	CASSYSTVFFSYEQYF
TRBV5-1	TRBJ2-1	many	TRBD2	TGTGCCAGCAGCTTGGGTCAGGGAGGGAATGAGCAGTTCTTC	CASSLGQGGNEQFF
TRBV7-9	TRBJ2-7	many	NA	TGTGCCAGCAGCTTATCGACACGTTCCTACGAGCAGTACTTC	CASSLSTRSYEQYF
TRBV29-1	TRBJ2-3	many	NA	TGCAGCGCCTCCCGGGACGCCCATACGCAGTATTTT	CSASRDAHTQYF
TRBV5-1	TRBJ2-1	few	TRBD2	TGCGCCAGCAGCTTTACTAGCGGGAGGTACACCTACAATGAGCAGTTCTTC	CASSFTSGRYTYNEQFF
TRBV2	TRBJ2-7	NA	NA	TGTGCCAGTCTAGGCAGTACTAGCTACTTAGGGGAGCAGTACTTC	CASLGSTSYLGEQYF
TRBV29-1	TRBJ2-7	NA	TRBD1	TGCAGCGTTGAAGGATCGGACGGGACAGCAGCCTACGAGCAGTACTTC	CSVEGSDGTAAYEQYF
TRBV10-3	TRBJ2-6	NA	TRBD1	TGTGCCAACCGGGACAGCTCTGGGGCCAACGTCCTGACTTTC	CANRDSSGANVLTF
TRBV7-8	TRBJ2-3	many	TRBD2	TGTGCCAGCAGCTTGCCTGAGACTAGCGGGAGGAGCACAGATACGCAGTATTTT	CASSLPETSGRSTDTQYF
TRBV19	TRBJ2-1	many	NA	TGTGCCAGTAGTCGGGACATATACAATGAGCAGTTCTTC	CASSRDIYNEQFF
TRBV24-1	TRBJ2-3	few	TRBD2	TGTGCCATCATGAGCGGGAGGGGCACAGATACGCAGTATTTT	CAIMSGRGTDTQYF
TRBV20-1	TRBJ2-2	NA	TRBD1	TGCAGTGCTCCAGGACAGGGAGGACCCGGGGAGCTGTTTTTT	CSAPGQGGPGELFF
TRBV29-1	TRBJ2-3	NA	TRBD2	TGCAGCGCCTTACTAGCGGCCGGGGGTACGCAGTATTTT	CSALLAAGGTQYF
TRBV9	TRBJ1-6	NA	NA	TGTGCCAGAGGCAACAGGGAATTGGATTCACCCCTCCACTTT	CARGNRELDSPLHF
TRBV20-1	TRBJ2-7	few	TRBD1	TGCAGTGCTAGAGATGAAGCACTCAGGGGGTACGAGCAGTACTTC	CSARDEALRGYEQYF
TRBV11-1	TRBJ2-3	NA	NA	TGTGCCAGCAGCCCTCTTCGACCCCCCCGGCAGGAAGTGCAGTATTTT	CASSPLRPPRQEVQYF
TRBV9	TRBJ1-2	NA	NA	TGTGCCAGCAGCGTAGCATCAGGCGCCTATGGCTACACCTTC	CASSVASGAYGYTF
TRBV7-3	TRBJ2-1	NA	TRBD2	TGTGCCAGCAGCCCGACCCACATAGCGGGAGTTTGGTTCTTC	CASSPTHIAGVWFF
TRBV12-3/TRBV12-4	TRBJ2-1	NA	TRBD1	TGTGCCAGCAGTTCCGTCAGAAGTCGGGGCAGGGGGTTGGGTGAGCAGTTCTTC	CASSSVRSRGRGLGEQFF
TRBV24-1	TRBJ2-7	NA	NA	TGTGCCACCAGCGGGAGTCGGAGCTCCTACGAGCAGTACTTC	CATSGSRSSYEQYF
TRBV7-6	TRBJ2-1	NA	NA	TGTGCCAGCACCAACCTAGGGGTAGCAGGGTACAATGAGCAGTTCTTC	CASTNLGVAGYNEQFF
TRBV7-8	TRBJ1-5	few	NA	TGTGCCAGCAGCTTAGTGGAACACCGCAATCAGCCCCAGCATTTT	CASSLVEHRNQPQHF
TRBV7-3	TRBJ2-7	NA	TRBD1	TGTGCCAGCAGCTCAAACTCCGGGACAGGATTTTACGAGCAGTACTTC	CASSSNSGTGFYEQYF
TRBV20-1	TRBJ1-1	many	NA	TGCAGTGCTAGAACCGGGACCGAGTGGGCTTTCTTT	CSARTGTEWAFF
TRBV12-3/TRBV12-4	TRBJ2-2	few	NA	TGTGCCAGCAGTTGGACTGAGAACACCGGGGAGCTGTTTTTT	CASSWTENTGELFF
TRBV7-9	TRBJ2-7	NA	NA	TGTGCCAGCAGCTTATGGGGGACCTCCTACGAGCAGTACTTC	CASSLWGTSYEQYF